Here is one TCR beta chain with its context. Its antigen is still unknown. The data stem from a study of cytomegalovirus exposure and HLA in healthy donors. Overall study results and limits: There were some public TCRs occurring in many donors, but most TCR sequences were rare.

This CDR3 region has 13 residues. Germline values: CDR1 SGDLS, CDR2 YYNGEE. V lost 3 bases to trimming and J lost 7 bases, with 11 bases between them. Profiled with immunoSEQ multiplex PCR; TCRdb holds only in-frame clones, not every one. The sample has around 70,000 clones, 94% seen once; the top ten hold less than 2%. This receptor was identified in a man aged 18-30 years in good health and CMV-seropositive. Sequenced input: PBMCs. This rearrangement joins TRBV9 to TRBJ1-5; no clear D gene. CDR3 coding DNA: TGTGCCAGCAGCGAGCGGGGTAACCAGCCCCAGCATTTT. Residues: CASSERGNQPQHF. Complete variable domain (other parts from reference TRBV9 and TRBJ1-5): DSGVTQTPKHLITATGQRVTLRCSPRSGDLSVYWYQQSLDQGLQFLIQYYNGEERAKGNILERFSAQQFPDLHSELNLSSLELGDSALYFCASSERGNQPQHFGDGTRLSIL.